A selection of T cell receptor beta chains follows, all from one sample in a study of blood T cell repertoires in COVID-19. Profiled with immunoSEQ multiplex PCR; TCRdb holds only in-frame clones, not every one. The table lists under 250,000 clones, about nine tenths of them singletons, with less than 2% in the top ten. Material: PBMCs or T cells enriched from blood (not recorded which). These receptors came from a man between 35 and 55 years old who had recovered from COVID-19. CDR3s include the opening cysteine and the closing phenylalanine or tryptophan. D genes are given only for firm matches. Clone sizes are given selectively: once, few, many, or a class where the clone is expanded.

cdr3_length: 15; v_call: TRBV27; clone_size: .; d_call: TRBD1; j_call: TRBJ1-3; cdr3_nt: TGTGCCAGCAGTTTCGACCCCAGGGGGGGAAACACCATATATTTT; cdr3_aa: CASSFDPRGGNTIYF
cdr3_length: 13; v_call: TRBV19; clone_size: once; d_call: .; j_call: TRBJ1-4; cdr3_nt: TGTGCCAGTAGTAGGGGGCCTGGTGAAAAACTGTTTTTT; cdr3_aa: CASSRGPGEKLFF
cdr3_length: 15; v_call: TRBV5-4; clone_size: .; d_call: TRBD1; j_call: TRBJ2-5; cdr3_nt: TGTGCCAGCACCTTGAAACAGGGGGCACAAGAGACCCAGTACTTC; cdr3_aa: CASTLKQGAQETQYF
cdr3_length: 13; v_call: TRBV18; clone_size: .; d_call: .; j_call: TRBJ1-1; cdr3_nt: TGTGCCAGCTCACCACGGGGAGGGACTGAAGCTTTCTTT; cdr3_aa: CASSPRGGTEAFF
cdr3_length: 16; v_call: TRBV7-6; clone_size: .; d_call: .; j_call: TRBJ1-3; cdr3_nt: TGTGCCAGCAGCTTGACTTTAACTGGGTCTGGAAACACCATATATTTT; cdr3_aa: CASSLTLTGSGNTIYF
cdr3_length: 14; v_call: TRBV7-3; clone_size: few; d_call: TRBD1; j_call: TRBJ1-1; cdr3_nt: TGTGCCAGCAGCGCAACCGGGACAGCATCTGAAGCTTTCTTT; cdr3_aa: CASSATGTASEAFF
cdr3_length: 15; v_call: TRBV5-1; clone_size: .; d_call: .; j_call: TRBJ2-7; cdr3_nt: TGCGCCAGCAGCTTGGACGGGGTTAGCTCCTACGAGCAGTACTTC; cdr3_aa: CASSLDGVSSYEQYF
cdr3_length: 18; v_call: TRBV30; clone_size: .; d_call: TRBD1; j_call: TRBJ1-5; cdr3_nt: TGTGCCTGGGCATCCGGACAGGGAATACCCTCTCGGAATCAGCCCCAGCATTTT; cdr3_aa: CAWASGQGIPSRNQPQHF
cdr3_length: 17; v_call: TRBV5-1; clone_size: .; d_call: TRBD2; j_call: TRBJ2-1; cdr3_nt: TGCGCCAGCAACTTGGATAGCGGGGCCTCCTCCTACAATGAGCAGTTCTTC; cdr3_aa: CASNLDSGASSYNEQFF
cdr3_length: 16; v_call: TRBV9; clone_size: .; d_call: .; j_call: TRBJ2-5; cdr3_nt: TGTGCCAGCAGCGTGAGCGGCGGGACTGCGGGGGAGACCCAGTACTTC; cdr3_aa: CASSVSGGTAGETQYF
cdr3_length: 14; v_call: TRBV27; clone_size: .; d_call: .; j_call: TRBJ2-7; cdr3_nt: TGTGCCAGCAGTTTGGGAGCGGGCCTCTACGAGCAGTACTTC; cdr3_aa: CASSLGAGLYEQYF
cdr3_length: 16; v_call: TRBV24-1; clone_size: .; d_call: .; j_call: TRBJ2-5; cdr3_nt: TGTGCCACCAGTGATCCGTACTGGGCGGGCAAAGAGACCCAGTACTTC; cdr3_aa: CATSDPYWAGKETQYF
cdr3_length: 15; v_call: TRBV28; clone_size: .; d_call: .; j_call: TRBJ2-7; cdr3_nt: TGTGCCAGCAGTGCTGCCGGGGCCCGGGAGACCGAGCAGTACTTC; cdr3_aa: CASSAAGARETEQYF
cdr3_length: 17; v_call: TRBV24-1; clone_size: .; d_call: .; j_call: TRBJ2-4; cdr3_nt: TGTGCCACCAGTGATTTGCCAACCAGGGAAGGCAAAAACATTCAGTACTTC; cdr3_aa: CATSDLPTREGKNIQYF
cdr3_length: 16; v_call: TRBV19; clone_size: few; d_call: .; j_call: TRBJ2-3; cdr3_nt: TGTGCCAGTACCAATGAGGCGGGATGGGGCACAGATACGCAGTATTTT; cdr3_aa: CASTNEAGWGTDTQYF
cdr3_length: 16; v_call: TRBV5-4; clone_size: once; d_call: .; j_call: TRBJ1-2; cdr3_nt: TGTGCCAGCAGCGCACCGCTTTCCAAGGGGCTAGGTGGCTACACCTTC; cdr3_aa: CASSAPLSKGLGGYTF
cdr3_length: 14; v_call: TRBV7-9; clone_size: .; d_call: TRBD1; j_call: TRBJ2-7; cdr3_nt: TGTGCCAGCAGCCCGGACAGGGCCCTCTACGAGCAGTACTTC; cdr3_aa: CASSPDRALYEQYF
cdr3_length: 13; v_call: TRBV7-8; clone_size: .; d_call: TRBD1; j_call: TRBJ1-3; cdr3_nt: TGTGCCAGCAGCTCTGGACAGGCCCATACCATATATTTT; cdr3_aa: CASSSGQAHTIYF
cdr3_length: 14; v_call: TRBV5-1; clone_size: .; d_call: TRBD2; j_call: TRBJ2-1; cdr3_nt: TGCGCCAGCAGCTTGGTGACTAGCGGCAATGAGCAGTTCTTC; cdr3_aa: CASSLVTSGNEQFF
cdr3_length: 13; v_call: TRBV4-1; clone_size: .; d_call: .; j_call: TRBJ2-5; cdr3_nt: TGCGCCAGCAGCCGACTTGGTACAGAGACCCAGTACTTC; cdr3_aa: CASSRLGTETQYF
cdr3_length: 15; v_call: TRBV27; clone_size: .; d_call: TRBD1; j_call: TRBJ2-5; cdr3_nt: TGTGCCAGTAAGAGAGGGGGCAGGGCATGGGAGACCCAGTACTTC; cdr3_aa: CASKRGGRAWETQYF
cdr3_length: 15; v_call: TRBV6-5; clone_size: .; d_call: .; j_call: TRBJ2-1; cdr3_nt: TGTGCCAGCAGTCCTTTAGCCTCTTCCTACAATGAGCAGTTCTTC; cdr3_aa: CASSPLASSYNEQFF
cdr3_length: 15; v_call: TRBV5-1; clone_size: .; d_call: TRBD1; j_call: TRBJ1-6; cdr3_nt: TGCGCCAGCAGCGTGGACAGGGGAATGAATTCACCCCTCCACTTT; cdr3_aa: CASSVDRGMNSPLHF
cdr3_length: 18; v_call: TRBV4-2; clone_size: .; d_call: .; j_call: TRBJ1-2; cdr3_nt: TGTGCCAGCAGCCAAGATTCGGGAGGGGATGTAGCTAACTATGGCTACACCTTC; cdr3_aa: CASSQDSGGDVANYGYTF
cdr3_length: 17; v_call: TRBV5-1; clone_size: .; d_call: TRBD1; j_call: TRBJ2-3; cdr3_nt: TGCGCCAGCAGCCCGGGACAGGGTCCCGGATCGGCAGATACGCAGTATTTT; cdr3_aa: CASSPGQGPGSADTQYF
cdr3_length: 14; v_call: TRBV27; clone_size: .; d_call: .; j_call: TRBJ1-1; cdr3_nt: TGTGCCAGCAGTCCGAGACTCGGCAAGACTGAAGCTTTCTTT; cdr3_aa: CASSPRLGKTEAFF
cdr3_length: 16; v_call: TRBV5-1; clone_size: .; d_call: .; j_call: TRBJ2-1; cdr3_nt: TGCGCCAGCAGCTTGGGACTAGGAGGGTCCTACAATGAGCAGTTCTTC; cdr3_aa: CASSLGLGGSYNEQFF
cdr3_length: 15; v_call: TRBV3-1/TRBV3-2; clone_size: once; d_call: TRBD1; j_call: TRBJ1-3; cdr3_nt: TGTGCCAGCAGCCCGGGGACAGGGAGTGGAAACACCATATATTTT; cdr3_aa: CASSPGTGSGNTIYF
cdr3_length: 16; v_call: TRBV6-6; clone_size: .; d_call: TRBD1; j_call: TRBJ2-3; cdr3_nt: TGTGCCAGCAGTACCCCGGGACAGGGAATCCCAGATACGCAGTATTTT; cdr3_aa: CASSTPGQGIPDTQYF
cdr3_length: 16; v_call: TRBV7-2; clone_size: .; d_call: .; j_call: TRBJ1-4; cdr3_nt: TGTGCCAGCAGCTTAGGTAGAGGGTCGACTAATGAAAAACTGTTTTTT; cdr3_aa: CASSLGRGSTNEKLFF
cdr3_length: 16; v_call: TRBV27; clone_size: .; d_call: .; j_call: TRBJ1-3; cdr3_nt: TGTGCCAGCAGTTCCGCCGGGACATCAGCCGGAAACACCATATATTTT; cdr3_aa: CASSSAGTSAGNTIYF
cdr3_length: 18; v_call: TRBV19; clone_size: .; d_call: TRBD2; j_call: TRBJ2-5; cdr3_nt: TGTGCCAGTAGCCGTCTGGTCGGTGGCGGGAGGTCCCAAGAGACCCAGTACTTC; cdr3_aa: CASSRLVGGGRSQETQYF
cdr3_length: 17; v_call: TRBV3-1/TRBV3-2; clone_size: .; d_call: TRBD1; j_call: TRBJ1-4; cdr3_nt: TGTGCCAGCAGCCAACCTCCCAGGGGGACCCCTAATGAAAAACTGTTTTTT; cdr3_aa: CASSQPPRGTPNEKLFF
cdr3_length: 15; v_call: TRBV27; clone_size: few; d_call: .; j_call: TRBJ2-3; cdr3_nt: TGTGCCAGCAGTTTATCCGCGTACAGCACAGATACGCAGTATTTT; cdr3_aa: CASSLSAYSTDTQYF
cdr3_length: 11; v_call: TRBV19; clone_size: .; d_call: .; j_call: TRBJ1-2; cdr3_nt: TGTGCCAGTAGGGACAGCTATGGCTACACCTTC; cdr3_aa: CASRDSYGYTF
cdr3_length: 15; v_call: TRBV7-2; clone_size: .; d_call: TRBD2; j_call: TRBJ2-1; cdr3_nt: TGTGCCAGCAGCGCCATAGCGGGGGGTCACAATGAGCAGTTCTTC; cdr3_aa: CASSAIAGGHNEQFF
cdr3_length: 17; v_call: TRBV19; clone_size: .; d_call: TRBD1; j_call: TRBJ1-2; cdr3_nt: TGTGCCAGTAGTATAAGACAGGGGGCGAAGGAGACCTATGGCTACACCTTC; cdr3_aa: CASSIRQGAKETYGYTF
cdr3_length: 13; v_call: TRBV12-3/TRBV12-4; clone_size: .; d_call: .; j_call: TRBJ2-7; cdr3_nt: TGTGCCAGCAGTTTCCGGACAGTAGGCGAGCAGTACTTC; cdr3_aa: CASSFRTVGEQYF
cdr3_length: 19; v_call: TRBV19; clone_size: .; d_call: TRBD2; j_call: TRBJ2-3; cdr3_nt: TGTGCCAGTAGCCCCGGACTAGCGGGGGGGGCCCCACTTCAGGATACGCAGTATTTT; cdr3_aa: CASSPGLAGGAPLQDTQYF
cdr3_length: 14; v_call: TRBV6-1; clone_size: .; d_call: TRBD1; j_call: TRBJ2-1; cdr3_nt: TGTGCCAGCAGTGAATGGGGACAGGGTTTTGAGCAGTTCTTC; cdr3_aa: CASSEWGQGFEQFF
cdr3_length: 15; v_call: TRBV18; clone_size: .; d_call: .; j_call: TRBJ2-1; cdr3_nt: TGTGCCAGCTCACCCGATGAGAGCTCCTACAATGAGCAGTTCTTC; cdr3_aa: CASSPDESSYNEQFF
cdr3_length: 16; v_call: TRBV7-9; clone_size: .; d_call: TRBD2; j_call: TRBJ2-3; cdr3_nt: TGTGCCAGCAGCTTTTGGCGGGGGGCGGGTACAGATACGCAGTATTTT; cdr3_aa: CASSFWRGAGTDTQYF
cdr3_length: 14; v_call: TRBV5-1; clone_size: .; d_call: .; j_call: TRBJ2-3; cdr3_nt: TGCGCCAGCAGCTTGAATCAGGGTATAGATACGCAGTATTTT; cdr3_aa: CASSLNQGIDTQYF
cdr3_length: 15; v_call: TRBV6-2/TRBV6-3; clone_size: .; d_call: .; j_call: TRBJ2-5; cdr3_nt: TGTGCCAGCAGTTACCCTGGGTCACAGAGAGAGACCCAGTACTTC; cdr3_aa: CASSYPGSQRETQYF
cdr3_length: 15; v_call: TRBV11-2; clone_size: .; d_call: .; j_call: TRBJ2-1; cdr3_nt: TGTGCCAGCAGTTTAGGGCCCGGGAACCACAATGAGCAGTTCTTC; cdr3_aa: CASSLGPGNHNEQFF
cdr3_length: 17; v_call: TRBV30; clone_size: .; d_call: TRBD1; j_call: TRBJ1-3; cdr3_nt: TGTGCCTGGAGTGTAGGGGATTGGACAGGGAAAGGAAACACCATATATTTT; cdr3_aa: CAWSVGDWTGKGNTIYF
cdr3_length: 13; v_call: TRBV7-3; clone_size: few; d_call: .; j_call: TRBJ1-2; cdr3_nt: TGTGCCAGCAGCCCGGCGGCAGGGTCGATCTACACCTTC; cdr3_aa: CASSPAAGSIYTF
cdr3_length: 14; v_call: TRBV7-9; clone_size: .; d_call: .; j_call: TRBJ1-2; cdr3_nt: TGTGCCAGCAGCCCCCGATCCTACAACTATGGCTACACCTTC; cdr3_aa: CASSPRSYNYGYTF
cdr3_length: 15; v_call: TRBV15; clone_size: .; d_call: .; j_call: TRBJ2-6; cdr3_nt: TGTGCCACCAGTGGGGCAATATCTGGGGCCAACGTCCTGACTTTC; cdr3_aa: CATSGAISGANVLTF